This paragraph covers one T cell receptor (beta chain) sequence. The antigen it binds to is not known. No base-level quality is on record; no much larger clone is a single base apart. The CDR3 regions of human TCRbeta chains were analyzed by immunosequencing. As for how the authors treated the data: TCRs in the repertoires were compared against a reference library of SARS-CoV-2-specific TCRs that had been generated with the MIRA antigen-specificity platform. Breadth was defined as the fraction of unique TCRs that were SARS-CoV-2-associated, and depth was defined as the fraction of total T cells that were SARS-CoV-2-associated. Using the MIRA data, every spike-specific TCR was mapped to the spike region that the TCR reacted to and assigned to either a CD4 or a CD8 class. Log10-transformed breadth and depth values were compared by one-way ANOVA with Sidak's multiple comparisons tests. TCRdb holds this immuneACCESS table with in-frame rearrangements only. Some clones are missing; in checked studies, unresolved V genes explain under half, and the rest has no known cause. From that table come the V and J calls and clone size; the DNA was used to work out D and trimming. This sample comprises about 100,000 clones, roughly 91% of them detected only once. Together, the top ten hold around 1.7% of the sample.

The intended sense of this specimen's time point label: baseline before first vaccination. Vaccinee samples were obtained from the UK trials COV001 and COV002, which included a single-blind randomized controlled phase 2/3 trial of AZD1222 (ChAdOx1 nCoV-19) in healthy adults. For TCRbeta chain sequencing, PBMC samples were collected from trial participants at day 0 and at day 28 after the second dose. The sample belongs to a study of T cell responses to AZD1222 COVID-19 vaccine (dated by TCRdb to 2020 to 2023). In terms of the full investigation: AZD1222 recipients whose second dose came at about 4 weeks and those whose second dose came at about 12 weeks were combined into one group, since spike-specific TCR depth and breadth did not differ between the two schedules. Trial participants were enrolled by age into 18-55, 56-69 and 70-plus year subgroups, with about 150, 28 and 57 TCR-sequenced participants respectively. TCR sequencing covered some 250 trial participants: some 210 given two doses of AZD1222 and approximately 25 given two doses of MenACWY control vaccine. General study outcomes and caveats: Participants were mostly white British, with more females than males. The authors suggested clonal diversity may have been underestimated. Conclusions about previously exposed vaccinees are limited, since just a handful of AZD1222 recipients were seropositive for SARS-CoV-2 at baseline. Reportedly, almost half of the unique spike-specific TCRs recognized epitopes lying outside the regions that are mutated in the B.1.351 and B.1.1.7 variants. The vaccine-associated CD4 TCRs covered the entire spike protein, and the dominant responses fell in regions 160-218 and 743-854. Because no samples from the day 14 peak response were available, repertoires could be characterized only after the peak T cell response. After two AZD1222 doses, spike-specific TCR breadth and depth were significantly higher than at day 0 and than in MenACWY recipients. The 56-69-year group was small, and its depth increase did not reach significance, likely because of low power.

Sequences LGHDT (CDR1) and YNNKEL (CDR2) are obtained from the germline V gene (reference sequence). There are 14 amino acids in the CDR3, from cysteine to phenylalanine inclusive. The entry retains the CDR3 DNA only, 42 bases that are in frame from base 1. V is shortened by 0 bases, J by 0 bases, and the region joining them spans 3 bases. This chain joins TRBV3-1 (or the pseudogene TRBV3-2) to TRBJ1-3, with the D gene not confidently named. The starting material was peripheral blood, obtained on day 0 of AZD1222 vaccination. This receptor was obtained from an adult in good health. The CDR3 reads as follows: CASSQDPSGNTIYF. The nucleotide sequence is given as TGTGCCAGCAGCCAAGATCCCTCTGGAAACACCATATATTTT.